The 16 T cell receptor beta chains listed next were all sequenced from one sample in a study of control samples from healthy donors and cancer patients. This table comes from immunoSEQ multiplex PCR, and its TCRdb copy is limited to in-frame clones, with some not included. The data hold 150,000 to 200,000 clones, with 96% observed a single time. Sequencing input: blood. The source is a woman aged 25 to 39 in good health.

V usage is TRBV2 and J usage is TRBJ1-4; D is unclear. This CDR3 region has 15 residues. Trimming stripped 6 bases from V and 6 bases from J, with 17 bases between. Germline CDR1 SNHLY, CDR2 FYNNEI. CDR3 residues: CASSGEEVRDEKLFF. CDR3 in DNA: TGTGCCAGCAGCGGGGAGGAGGTGAGGGATGAAAAACTGTTTTTT.

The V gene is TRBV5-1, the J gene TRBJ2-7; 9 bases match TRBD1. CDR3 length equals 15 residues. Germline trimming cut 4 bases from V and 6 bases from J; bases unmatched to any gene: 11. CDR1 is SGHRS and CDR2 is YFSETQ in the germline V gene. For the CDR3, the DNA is TGCGCCAGCAGCCCCCAAGGGACAGGGTTCTCCGAGCAGTACTTC. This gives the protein CASSPQGTGFSEQYF.

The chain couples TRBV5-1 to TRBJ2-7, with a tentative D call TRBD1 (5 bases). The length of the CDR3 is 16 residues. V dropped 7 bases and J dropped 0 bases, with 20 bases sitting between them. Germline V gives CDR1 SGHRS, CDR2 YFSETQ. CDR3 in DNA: TGCGCCAGCCGGCCCTCCGCGACAGCGAGCTCCTACGAGCAGTACTTC. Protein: CASRPSATASSYEQYF. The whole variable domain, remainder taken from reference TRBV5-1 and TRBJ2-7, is KAGVTQTPRYLIKTRGQQVTLSCSPISGHRSVSWYQQTPGQGLQFLFEYFSETQRNKGNFPGRFSGRQFSNSRSEMNVSTLELGDSALYLCASRPSATASSYEQYFGPGTRLTVT.

CDR3 residues: CASSPQGAPLYGYTF. The CDR3 DNA reads as TGTGCCAGCAGCCCGCAGGGGGCTCCGCTCTATGGCTACACCTTC. The chain combines TRBV3-1 (or the pseudogene TRBV3-2) with TRBJ1-2; 8 bases map to TRBD1. This CDR3 is 15 amino acids long. Trimming removed 4 bases from V and 4 bases from J; junction bases left unmatched: 8. Germline assignment: CDR1 LGHDT and CDR2 YNNKEL (reference sequence).

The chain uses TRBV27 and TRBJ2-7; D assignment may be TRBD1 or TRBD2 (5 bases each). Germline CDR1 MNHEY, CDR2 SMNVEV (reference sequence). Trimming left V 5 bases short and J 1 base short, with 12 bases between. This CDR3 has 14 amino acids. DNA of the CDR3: TGTGCCAGCAGTACCAGGGACGGATCCTACGAGCAGTACTTC. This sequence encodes CASSTRDGSYEQYF.

CDR3 amino acids: CASSPGWNYGYTF. The CDR3 nucleotides are TGTGCCAGCAGTCCCGGGTGGAACTATGGCTACACCTTC. The chain employs TRBV27 and TRBJ1-2; D unresolved. The CDR3 runs 13 residues. Germline V gene sequence: CDR1 MNHEY, CDR2 SMNVEV (reference sequence). Trimming cost V 5 bases and J 2 bases, with 9 bases left between them.

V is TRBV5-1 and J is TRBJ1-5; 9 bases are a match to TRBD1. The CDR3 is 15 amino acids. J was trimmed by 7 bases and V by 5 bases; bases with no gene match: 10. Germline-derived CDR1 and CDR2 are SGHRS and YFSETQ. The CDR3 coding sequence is TGCGCCAGCAGTTCCGGGACAGGGAGTCAGCAGCCCCAGCATTTT. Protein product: CASSSGTGSQQPQHF. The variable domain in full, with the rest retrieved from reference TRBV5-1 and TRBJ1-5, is KAGVTQTPRYLIKTRGQQVTLSCSPISGHRSVSWYQQTPGQGLQFLFEYFSETQRNKGNFPGRFSGRQFSNSRSEMNVSTLELGDSALYLCASSSGTGSQQPQHFGDGTRLSIL.

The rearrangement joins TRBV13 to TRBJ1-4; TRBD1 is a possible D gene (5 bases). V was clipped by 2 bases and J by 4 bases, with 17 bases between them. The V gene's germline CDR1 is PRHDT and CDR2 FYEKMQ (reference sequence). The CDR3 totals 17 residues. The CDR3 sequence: CASSLSRMTESNEKLFF. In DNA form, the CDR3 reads TGTGCCAGCAGCTTATCTCGAATGACAGAAAGTAATGAAAAACTGTTTTTT.

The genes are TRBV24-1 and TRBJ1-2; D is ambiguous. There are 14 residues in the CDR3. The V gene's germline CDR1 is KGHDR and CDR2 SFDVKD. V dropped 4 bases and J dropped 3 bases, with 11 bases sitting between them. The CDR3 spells CATSESPKDYGYTF. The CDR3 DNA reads TGTGCCACCAGTGAATCCCCCAAGGACTATGGCTACACCTTC.

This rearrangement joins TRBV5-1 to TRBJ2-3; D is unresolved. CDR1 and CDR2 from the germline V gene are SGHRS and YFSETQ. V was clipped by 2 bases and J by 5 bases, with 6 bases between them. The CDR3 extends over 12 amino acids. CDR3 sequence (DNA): TGCGCCAGCAGCTTAAGTAGAGATACGCAGTATTTT. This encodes CASSLSRDTQYF.

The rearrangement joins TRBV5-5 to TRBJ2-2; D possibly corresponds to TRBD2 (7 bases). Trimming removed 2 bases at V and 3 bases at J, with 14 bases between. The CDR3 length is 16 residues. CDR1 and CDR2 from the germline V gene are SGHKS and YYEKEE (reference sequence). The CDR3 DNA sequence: TGTGCCAGCAGCTTATCACAGGGAGGGGACACCGGGGAGCTGTTTTTT. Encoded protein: CASSLSQGGDTGELFF.

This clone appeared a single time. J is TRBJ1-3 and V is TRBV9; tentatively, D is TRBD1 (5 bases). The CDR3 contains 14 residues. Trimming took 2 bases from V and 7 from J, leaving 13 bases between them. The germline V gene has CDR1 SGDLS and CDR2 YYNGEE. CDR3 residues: CASSVSGTRNTIYF. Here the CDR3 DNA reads TGTGCCAGCAGCGTCTCCGGGACCCGGAACACCATATATTTT.

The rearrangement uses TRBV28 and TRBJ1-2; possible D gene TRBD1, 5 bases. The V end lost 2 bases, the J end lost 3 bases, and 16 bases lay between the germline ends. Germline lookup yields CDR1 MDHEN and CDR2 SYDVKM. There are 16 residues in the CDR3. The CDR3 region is CASSLPNYGGYYGYTF. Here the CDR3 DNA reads TGTGCCAGCAGTTTACCTAACTACGGGGGGTACTATGGCTACACCTTC.

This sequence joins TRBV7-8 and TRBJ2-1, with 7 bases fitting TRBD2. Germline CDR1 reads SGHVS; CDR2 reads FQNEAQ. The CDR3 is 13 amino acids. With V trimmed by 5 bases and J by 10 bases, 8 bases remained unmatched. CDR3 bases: TGTGCCAGCAGCACCCGAAGCGGGAAGGAGCAGTTCTTC. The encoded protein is CASSTRSGKEQFF.

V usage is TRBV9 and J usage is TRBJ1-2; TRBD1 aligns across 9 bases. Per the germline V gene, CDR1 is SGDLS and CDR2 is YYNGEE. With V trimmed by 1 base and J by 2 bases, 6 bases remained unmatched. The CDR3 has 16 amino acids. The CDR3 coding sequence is TGTGCCAGCAGCGTAACCGTGGGACAGGGAAACTATGGCTACACCTTC. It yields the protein CASSVTVGQGNYGYTF. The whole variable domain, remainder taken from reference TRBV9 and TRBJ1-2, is DSGVTQTPKHLITATGQRVTLRCSPRSGDLSVYWYQQSLDQGLQFLIQYYNGEERAKGNILERFSAQQFPDLHSELNLSSLELGDSALYFCASSVTVGQGNYGYTFGSGTRLTVV.

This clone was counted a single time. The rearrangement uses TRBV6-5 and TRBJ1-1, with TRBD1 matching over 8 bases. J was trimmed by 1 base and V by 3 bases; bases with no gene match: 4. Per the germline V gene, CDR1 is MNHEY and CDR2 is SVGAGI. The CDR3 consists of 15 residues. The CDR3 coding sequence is TGTGCCAGCAGTTATTTCACAGGGGGGAACACTGAAGCTTTCTTT. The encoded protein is CASSYFTGGNTEAFF.